This TCR beta chain was found in a study of vaccination effects on CD4 cells after COVID-19 (dated by TCRdb to 2021 to 2024). In the study overall: Across the study, the median time from the second dose to post-vaccine sampling was 72 days (range 14 to 241). SARS-CoV-2 spike-specific CD4+ TCR repertoires from before and after mRNA vaccination were compared in COVID-19 convalescent patients and in infection-naive vaccine recipients. The full study included 9 to 10 COVID-19 convalescent patients and a few SARS-CoV-2-naive healthy vaccine recipients. Cultures from other donors in the study were sequenced with the Oncomine TCR Beta short-read assay on an Illumina iSeq 100.

The library was produced with the immunoSEQ multiplex PCR assay. DNA from the cultured and isolated CD4+ T cells underwent TCR beta CDR3 sequencing. As for the original processing: Non-productive TCR sequences were removed and reads were trimmed to the CDR3 region, keeping CDR3s of at least 7 amino acids. Antigen-specific clonotypes were identified using the MANAFEST web app by comparison of expansion in peptide wells against reference cultures. For clones to be considered positive, expansion at FDR<0.05 versus reference and all other wells, an odds ratio above 5, and a frequency above 0.1% in two replicate wells were required. A clonotype was defined as cross-reactive if the clonotype was significantly expanded both in SARS-CoV-2 spike wells and in at least one common cold coronavirus spike condition. Using the stringdist R package, CDR3 similarity was measured by Levenshtein distance, and unrooted trees were constructed with ape in R 3.6.1. Sourced from immuneACCESS, this table was stored by TCRdb with only in-frame sequences that have V and J called. A share of the clones is absent; for the studies checked, an unresolved V gene accounts for under half, and the remainder has no known explanation. V, J and clone size are taken as reported in that table, and D and trimming were inferred from the DNA itself. Counted in this sample were about 59,000 clones; around 78% of them appeared once. The leading ten clones occupy 1.5% to 2% of the sample.

Broad study findings and their caveats: Limitations of the study were the small number of convalescent patients and the absence of early post-infection timepoints. In healthy vaccine recipients, vaccine-induced clones were almost all SARS-CoV-2 mono-reactive, with only 1 of 255 cross-reactive with common cold coronaviruses. At late post-vaccination timepoints, both infection-induced and vaccine-induced clones showed marked clonal contraction, consistent with waning T cell responses.

On this clone: The antigen it recognizes is unknown. No per-base quality is available; no much larger clone lies one base away.

From the cysteine up to the phenylalanine, the CDR3 has a length of 15 residues. Kept here is only the CDR3 DNA, which spans 45 bases and is read in frame from base 1. Trimming leaves V shorter by 4 bases and J shorter by 6 bases, with the junction holding 10 bases beyond the gene matches. The germline V gene sets CDR1 to SNHLY and CDR2 to FYNNEI. To identify antigen-specific CD4+ T cell clonotypes by their expansion, the ViraFEST assay first stimulated PBMC with viral peptide pools and then applied TCR sequencing. After 10 to 11 days of culture, CD4+ T cells were isolated with the EasySep CD4+ T cell isolation kit. Each participant got two doses of an mRNA SARS-CoV-2 vaccine, either BNT162b2 or mRNA-1273. Negative nucleocapsid antibody results before and after vaccination confirmed that the healthy vaccine recipients had no prior SARS-CoV-2 infection. Around 2 million PBMC per well were cultured in IMDM with 5% human AB serum, 9 to 10 IU/ml IL-2 and gentamicin, plus 10 ug/ml peptides. Half of the culture medium was replaced with fresh IL-2-containing medium on days 3 and 7. Unless noted otherwise, every peptide stimulation condition was cultured in triplicate wells. Using Ficoll-Paque Plus gradient centrifugation, PBMC were separated from whole blood and then either used fresh or cryopreserved at -140C. The overlapping peptide pools covered the spike proteins of SARS-CoV-2 as well as those of the common cold coronaviruses HCoV-NL63, HCoV-OC43 and HCoV-229E. The QIAamp micro DNA kit was used to extract genomic DNA from the cultured CD4+ T cells.

This receptor was taken from a human donor who received a COVID-19 vaccine. The sample consisted of CD4+ T cells from PBMCs cultured with HCoV-OC43 spike peptides, taken after COVID-19 vaccination. Reading the label with the study, this specimen's cell subset or site is: HCoV-OC43 spike overlapping peptide pool stimulation. The V gene is TRBV2 and the J gene is TRBJ1-2, and 8 junction bases match TRBD1. The encoded CDR3 is CASSGFGQGLDGYTF. The nucleotide sequence is TGTGCCAGCAGTGGCTTCGGACAGGGTTTGGATGGCTACACCTTC.